Listed here are 19 T cell receptor beta chains from one sample, sequenced in a study of beta chain features in type 1 diabetes. Whole-study results and caveats: TCRB CDR3s were moderately but significantly shorter in Type 1 diabetes patients in all four CD4+ subsets.

Expressed TCRB transcripts got sequenced, as all isolated RNA was reverse transcribed. Sequenced by immunoSEQ multiplex PCR; TCRdb stores in-frame clones only, minus some. The data show about 53,000 clones, 52% seen once. These receptors' antigens are unknown. The source material was Tregs from blood. The receptors here all came from a woman aged 40 to 55 with type 1 diabetes.

This clone was recorded a few times. The rearrangement uses TRBV6-6 and TRBJ2-2; no firm D call. Trimming shortened V by 9 bases and J by 1 base, and 6 bases separated the two germline ends. The CDR3 has 12 residues. In germline, CDR1 is MNHNY, CDR2 SVGAGI (reference sequence). CDR3 sequence: CASSGNTGELFF. As DNA, the CDR3 is TGTGCCAGTTCAGGGAACACCGGGGAGCTGTTTTTT.

This clone is classed as medium-sized. The J gene is TRBJ1-1, the V gene TRBV7-9, with a tentative D call TRBD1 (6 bases). V lost 5 bases, J lost 3 bases, and 16 bases lay in between. From germline, CDR1 is SEHNR and CDR2 FQNEAQ (reference sequence). This CDR3 comprises 15 residues. The CDR3 region is CASSRGQFRDTEAFF. CDR3 DNA: TGTGCCAGCAGCCGAGGACAGTTTAGGGACACTGAAGCTTTCTTT.

The CDR3 sequence: CASSFSTDVNQPQHF. Here the CDR3 DNA reads TGTGCCAGCAGCTTTTCTACAGACGTCAATCAGCCCCAGCATTTT. The chain is built from TRBV7-2 and TRBJ1-5; D unresolved. Trimming removed 3 bases from V and 3 bases from J, with 12 bases in between. This CDR3 has 15 residues. CDR1 is SGHTA and CDR2 is FQGNSA in the germline V gene.

The chain combines TRBV7-9 with TRBJ1-1; D gene ambiguous. This CDR3 region has 13 residues. Trimming cost V 1 base and J 3 bases, with 6 bases left between them. CDR1 SEHNR and CDR2 FQNEAQ come from the germline V gene (reference sequence). The CDR3 loop is CASSLESDTEAFF. Written as DNA, the CDR3 is TGTGCCAGCAGCTTAGAATCCGACACTGAAGCTTTCTTT. Based on the CDR3 plus reference TRBV7-9 and TRBJ1-1, the full variable domain is DTGVSQNPRHKITKRGQNVTFRCDPISEHNRLYWYRQTLGQGPEFLTYFQNEAQLEKSRLLSDRFSAERPKGSFSTLEIQRTEQGDSAMYLCASSLESDTEAFFGQGTRLTVV.

The count of this clone is one. V gene TRBV6-5 combines with J gene TRBJ2-7; D is unresolved. Germline V lookup: CDR1 MNHEY, CDR2 SVGAGI. The CDR3 has 14 residues. V lost 7 bases, J lost 0 bases, and 13 bases lay in between. In nucleotides, the CDR3 is TGTGCCAGCAACCCCACAGTGGCCTCCTACGAGCAGTACTTC. Protein product: CASNPTVASYEQYF.

This clone was seen a handful of times. The V gene is TRBV7-9, the J gene TRBJ2-2, with 11 bases that match TRBD1. CDR3 length equals 15 residues. J gave up 5 bases and V 3 bases, and 2 bases lay outside the gene matches. The germline CDR1 and CDR2 sequences are SEHNR and FQNEAQ (reference sequence). The CDR3 protein is CASSFRDRGTGELFF. In nucleotides, the CDR3 is TGTGCCAGCAGCTTCCGGGACAGGGGGACCGGGGAGCTGTTTTTT. Complete variable domain (other parts from reference TRBV7-9 and TRBJ2-2): DTGVSQNPRHKITKRGQNVTFRCDPISEHNRLYWYRQTLGQGPEFLTYFQNEAQLEKSRLLSDRFSAERPKGSFSTLEIQRTEQGDSAMYLCASSFRDRGTGELFFGEGSRLTVL.

The chain couples TRBV19 to TRBJ2-2; 9 bases align to TRBD2. The CDR3 covers 17 residues. V was clipped by 2 bases and J by 0 bases; unmatched bases: 4. The V gene's germline CDR1 is LNHDA and CDR2 SQIVND (reference sequence). CDR3 nucleotide sequence: TGTGCCAGTAGTATACAAGCGGGGGGCGCGAACACCGGGGAGCTGTTTTTT. Translation: CASSIQAGGANTGELFF.

The chain couples TRBV10-3 to TRBJ2-7; 8 positions match TRBD2. The CDR3 runs 14 residues. After removal of 10 bases from V and 5 bases from J, the junction contained 13 bases not matched to a gene. CDR1 is ENHRY, CDR2 SYGVKD, per germline. CDR3 in amino acids: CATSFSGILHEQYF. CDR3 bases: TGTGCCACCTCGTTTAGCGGGATACTGCACGAGCAGTACTTC.

The rearrangement joins TRBV7-2 to TRBJ1-5, with TRBD1 matching 7 bases. After removal of 1 base from V and 2 bases from J, the junction contained 5 bases not matched to a gene. The germline V gene encodes CDR1 SGHTA and CDR2 FQGNSA. This CDR3 is built from 16 residues. Here the CDR3 DNA reads TGTGCCAGCAGCTTAGTGGCGACAGGGCGCAATCAGCCCCAGCATTTT. This translates into CASSLVATGRNQPQHF.

The chain has TRBV30 and TRBJ1-1; 8 bases agree with TRBD1. The germline gives CDR1 GTSNPN, CDR2 SVGIG (reference sequence). With V trimmed by 1 base and J by 1 base, 5 bases remained unmatched. The CDR3 contains 15 residues. CDR3 residues: CAWSGWTGTNTEAFF. CDR3 sequence (DNA): TGTGCCTGGAGTGGGTGGACAGGGACGAACACTGAAGCTTTCTTT.

The chain couples TRBV7-2 to TRBJ1-2; a weak D match, TRBD1 (6 bases). From germline, CDR1 is SGHTA and CDR2 FQGNSA. The V end was cut by 3 bases, the J end by 2 bases, with 7 bases between. CDR3 length: 13 residues. This CDR3 is CASSFQGNYGYTF. Here the CDR3 DNA reads TGTGCCAGCAGCTTTCAGGGGAACTATGGCTACACCTTC.

The V gene is TRBV29-1, the J gene TRBJ2-5; TRBD1 matches at 7 bases. With 4 bases clipped from V and 2 bases from J, the junction kept 7 bases outside the gene matches. Germline V lookup: CDR1 SQVTM, CDR2 ANQGSEA. The CDR3 has 14 residues. CDR3 protein: CSVGGIRGQETQYF. The DNA for the CDR3 is TGCAGCGTTGGAGGGATCAGGGGGCAAGAGACCCAGTACTTC.

The chain joins TRBV19 to TRBJ1-2, with D uncertain. Germline CDR1 reads LNHDA; CDR2 reads SQIVND (reference sequence). V shed 3 bases and J shed 4 bases, with 18 bases lying between them. The CDR3 extends over 16 amino acids. The CDR3 loop reads CASSMAAASMIYGYTF. DNA of the CDR3: TGTGCCAGTAGTATGGCCGCGGCAAGTATGATCTATGGCTACACCTTC.

The chain is built from TRBV7-2 and TRBJ2-5, with 8 bases lining up with TRBD1. Germline CDR1 SGHTA, CDR2 FQGNSA. There are 16 residues in the CDR3. V lost 2 bases and J lost 5; bases outside the gene matches: 10. CDR3: CASSLLLGTGDETQYF. For the CDR3, the DNA is TGTGCCAGCAGCTTATTGTTGGGGACAGGTGATGAGACCCAGTACTTC.

CDR3 DNA: TGTGCCAGCAGGGGCGGGACTAGCTCGGGGGAGCAGTACTTC. Its protein is CASRGGTSSGEQYF. V gene TRBV28 combines with J gene TRBJ2-7, with 9 bases identical to TRBD2. The V gene end was trimmed by 6 bases and the J gene end by 7 bases; junction bases not matched to a gene: 10. The CDR3 runs to 14 residues. Germline CDR1 reads MDHEN; CDR2 reads SYDVKM.

The chain carries TRBV6-6 and TRBJ1-1, with TRBD1 as a possible D gene (5 bases). There are 13 residues in the CDR3. V gave up 5 bases and J gave up 5 bases, with 12 bases separating them. Germline values: CDR1 MNHNY, CDR2 SVGAGI (reference sequence). The CDR3, as DNA: TGTGCCAGCAGTCGGCAGGGAGGGACTGAAGCTTTCTTT. Translation: CASSRQGGTEAFF.

The CDR3 is CASSLSQGLNTEAFF. The CDR3 bases are TGCGCCAGCAGCCTTTCTCAGGGCTTGAACACTGAAGCTTTCTTT. The chain has TRBV5-1 and TRBJ1-1; D is possibly TRBD1 (5 bases). The length of the CDR3 is 15 residues. V lost 4 bases and J lost 0, with 13 bases in between. Germline V gene sequence: CDR1 SGHRS, CDR2 YFSETQ.

The rearrangement uses TRBV6-1 and TRBJ1-5, with unresolved D. Between the trimmed V and J ends, which lost 1 base and 4 bases, there was a span of 8 bases. CDR3 length: 14 amino acids. CDR1 and CDR2 from the germline V gene are MNHNS and SASEGT. The CDR3: CASSEERLNQPQHF. The CDR3 DNA sequence: TGTGCCAGCAGTGAAGAAAGACTTAATCAGCCCCAGCATTTT.

The chain carries TRBV7-9 and TRBJ1-1, with no clear D. CDR3 size: 13 residues. V lost 4 bases, J lost 1 base, and 7 bases lay in between. CDR1 and CDR2 from the germline V gene are SEHNR and FQNEAQ (reference sequence). The CDR3 DNA is TGTGCCAGCAGCTCCAGATGGAACACTGAAGCTTTCTTT. This sequence encodes CASSSRWNTEAFF.